The entry below describes one T cell receptor (beta chain). Its target is unknown. TCRdb ran MiXCR on the RT-PCR reads and lists one entry per CDR3 protein. The sample contains about 570,000 distinct CDR3 sequences, roughly 10% of which appear only once. With V trimmed by 4 bases and J by 0 bases, 9 bases remained unmatched. CDR1 and CDR2 (germline): SGHDT, YYEEEE. This CDR3 has 16 residues. The sample comes from a study of response to subunit inactivated influenza vaccine. Whole-study results and caveats: Seasonal influenza vaccination, on each occasion, was suggested by the authors to recruit few new T cells.

The chain combines TRBV5-6 with TRBJ2-7, with TRBD1 matching over 8 bases. The specimen comprised PBMCs from blood, sampled on the day of vaccination. This receptor was obtained from a man between 50 and 59 years old who received an inactivated influenza vaccine. The CDR3 DNA reads as TGTGCCAGCAGCCCTTTGACAGGGGCTTACTCCTACGAGCAGTACTTC. Translated: CASSPLTGAYSYEQYF.